Shown below are 20 T cell receptor beta chains from a single sample sequenced in a study of blood T cell repertoires in COVID-19 (dated by TCRdb to 2018 to 2020). Library creation used the immunoSEQ multiplex PCR assay. TCRdb provides this immuneACCESS table in a form limited to in-frame rearrangements. Some clones are lacking; in checked studies, under half of them reflect an unresolved V gene, and why the rest are absent is not known. The sample yields fewer than 250,000 clones; about 90% were counted once. 1% to 1.5% of the sample is taken by the ten largest. Source material: peripheral blood. All receptors come from a man younger than 40 with acute or convalescent COVID-19.

This sequence joins TRBV29-1 and TRBJ2-5, with 7 bases aligning to TRBD2. The CDR3 spans 15 residues. The V and J ends lost 2 bases and 7 bases, in that order; junction bases with no gene match: 13. CDR1 is SQVTM and CDR2 is ANQGSEA in the germline V gene. CDR3 protein: CSVETSIGLVWTQYF. CDR3 DNA sequence: TGCAGCGTTGAAACATCCATTGGACTAGTGTGGACCCAGTACTTC.

The chain is built from TRBV5-1 and TRBJ2-1; a possible D gene is TRBD1 (6 bases). Between the trimmed V and J ends, which lost 0 bases and 4 bases, there was a span of 11 bases. CDR1 and CDR2 (germline): SGHRS, YFSETQ. The CDR3 sequence is 15 residues long. The CDR3, as DNA: TGCGCCAGCAGCTTGGATCCAGGGGCGTACAATGAGCAGTTCTTC. Its protein is CASSLDPGAYNEQFF.

The CDR3 protein is CASSRQADGEQFF. In DNA, the CDR3 is TGTGCCAGCTCACGACAGGCCGATGGGGAGCAGTTCTTC. The chain recombines TRBV18 with TRBJ2-1, with D possibly TRBD1 on 6 matching bases. Germline loops: CDR1 KGHSH, CDR2 LQKENI. V was pared by 4 bases and J by 10 bases, with 14 bases between. This CDR3 region has 13 residues.

J is TRBJ2-7 and V is TRBV28; 9 bases line up with TRBD1. This CDR3 comprises 16 residues. With 6 bases clipped from V and 2 bases from J, the junction kept 11 bases outside the gene matches. CDR1 MDHEN and CDR2 SYDVKM come from the germline V gene. CDR3 coding DNA: TGTGCCAGCAGCCCAATGATCGGGACAGGGACCTACGAGCAGTACTTC. Translation: CASSPMIGTGTYEQYF. Variable domain in full (rest from reference TRBV28 and TRBJ2-7): DVKVTQSSRYLVKRTGEKVFLECVQDMDHENMFWYRQDPGLGLRLIYFSYDVKMKEKGDIPEGYSVSREKKERFSLILESASTNQTSMYLCASSPMIGTGTYEQYFGPGTRLTVT.

The CDR3 reads CASSLGGVGEKLFF. Here the CDR3 DNA reads TGTGCCAGCAGCTTGGGGGGGGTCGGTGAAAAACTGTTTTTT. The genes are TRBV5-4 and TRBJ1-4; D might be TRBD1 (5 bases). The germline V and J ends were trimmed by 0 bases and 7 bases, with 10 bases remaining between them. CDR1 and CDR2 from the germline V gene are SGHNT and YYREEE (reference sequence). The CDR3 totals 14 residues. The full variable domain, completed using reference TRBV5-4 and TRBJ1-4, is ETGVTQSPTHLIKTRGQQVTLRCSSQSGHNTVSWYQQALGQGPQFIFQYYREEENGRGNFPPRFSGLQFPNYSSELNVNALELDDSALYLCASSLGGVGEKLFFGSGTQLSVL.

This clone was recorded only once. V is TRBV6-1 and J is TRBJ2-5; 10 bases are shared with TRBD1. Trimming took 4 bases from V and 2 from J; bases not matched to a gene: 7. The germline V gene encodes CDR1 MNHNS and CDR2 SASEGT. The CDR3 loop spans 16 amino acids. CDR3 sequence (DNA): TGTGCCAGCAGTGCGTCGTGGACAGGGGGACAAGAGACCCAGTACTTC. It yields the protein CASSASWTGGQETQYF.

This chain's CDR3 is CAISGTVTYNEQFF. Written as DNA, the CDR3 is TGTGCCATCAGTGGGACAGTAACCTACAATGAGCAGTTCTTC. The J gene is TRBJ2-1, the V gene TRBV10-3, with D possibly being TRBD1 (6 bases). The ends were cut back, 4 bases at V and 2 bases at J, with 9 bases in the middle. CDR3 size: 14 residues. CDR1 and CDR2 (germline): ENHRY, SYGVKD.

The genes are TRBV3-1 (or the pseudogene TRBV3-2) and TRBJ2-2; TRBD2 matches at 8 bases. Germline-derived CDR1 and CDR2 are LGHDT and YNNKEL (reference sequence). This CDR3 has 15 residues. After removal of 6 bases from V and 1 base from J, the junction contained 4 bases not matched to a gene. In DNA, the CDR3 is TGTGCCAGCAGGGCCGGGACTAGGAACACCGGGGAGCTGTTTTTT. Amino acid sequence: CASRAGTRNTGELFF.

The J gene is TRBJ2-7, the V gene TRBV5-1; 7 bases line up with TRBD1. V lost 5 bases to trimming and J lost 3 bases; unmatched junction nucleotides: 11. Germline CDR1 is SGHRS and CDR2 is YFSETQ. The CDR3 runs to 15 residues. The CDR3 sequence is CASREGTVTSYEQYF. The CDR3 DNA sequence: TGCGCCAGCAGAGAAGGGACAGTCACCAGCTACGAGCAGTACTTC.

The chain's CDR3 is CASSFYSGTGGTEAFF. CDR3 nucleotide sequence: TGTGCCAGCAGCTTCTACTCCGGGACAGGGGGTACTGAAGCTTTCTTT. The V gene is TRBV7-8, the J gene TRBJ1-1; 11 positions agree with TRBD1. CDR3 length: 16 amino acids. Germline V lookup: CDR1 SGHVS, CDR2 FQNEAQ. V was clipped by 3 bases and J by 5 bases; unmatched bases: 8. Filled out from reference TRBV7-8 and TRBJ1-1, the complete variable domain reads GAGVSQSPRYKVAKRGQDVALRCDPISGHVSLFWYQQALGQGPEFLTYFQNEAQLDKSGLPSDRFFAERPEGSVSTLKIQRTQQEDSAVYLCASSFYSGTGGTEAFFGQGTRLTVV.

The DNA for the CDR3 is TGTGCCACCAGCCTTGGAGGGGACACCGGGGAGCTGTTTTTT. Translation: CATSLGGDTGELFF. The chain uses TRBV24-1 and TRBJ2-2, with a weak D call TRBD2 (6 bases). With 7 bases removed from V and 3 bases from J, the gap between germline ends came to 11 bases. The CDR3 contains 14 residues. Germline V gene sequence: CDR1 KGHDR, CDR2 SFDVKD.

J is TRBJ2-7 and V is TRBV19; D remains unclear. There are 13 residues in the CDR3. The germline V and J ends were trimmed by 5 bases and 3 bases, with 11 bases remaining between them. Germline CDR1 is LNHDA and CDR2 is SQIVND (reference sequence). CDR3 amino acids: CASSPSESYEQYF. In DNA form, the CDR3 reads TGTGCCAGTAGTCCGAGTGAGAGCTACGAGCAGTACTTC.

V and J are TRBV6-5 and TRBJ2-4, with D hard to call. The germline V gene has CDR1 MNHEY and CDR2 SVGAGI. This CDR3 comprises 12 residues. Trimming cost V 2 bases and J 5 bases, with 4 bases left between them. CDR3 sequence: CASSYQENIQYF. The CDR3 DNA sequence: TGTGCCAGCAGTTACCAGGAAAACATTCAGTACTTC.

The CDR3 coding sequence is TGTGCCAGCAGCCCAGGGGACGGCGCCTACGAGCAGTACTTC. It codes for CASSPGDGAYEQYF. This chain joins TRBV9 and TRBJ2-7; TRBD1 might be the D (6 bases). Germline loops: CDR1 SGDLS, CDR2 YYNGEE. The CDR3 is 14 amino acids. The V and J ends lost 4 bases and 2 bases respectively, with 13 bases between them. Combining the CDR3 with reference TRBV9 and TRBJ2-7 gives the whole variable domain DSGVTQTPKHLITATGQRVTLRCSPRSGDLSVYWYQQSLDQGLQFLIQYYNGEERAKGNILERFSAQQFPDLHSELNLSSLELGDSALYFCASSPGDGAYEQYFGPGTRLTVT.

V gene TRBV2 combines with J gene TRBJ1-5; a weak D match, TRBD1 (5 bases). The V end was cut by 9 bases, the J end by 7 bases, with 22 bases between. Germline CDR1 is SNHLY and CDR2 is FYNNEI. This CDR3 region has 15 residues. In nucleotides, the CDR3 is TGTGCCAGTCGGCTCACTCAGGGCTTGGGACAGCCCCAGCATTTT. Its translation: CASRLTQGLGQPQHF. The entire variable domain, with the rest obtained from reference TRBV2 and TRBJ1-5, is as follows: EPEVTQTPSHQVTQMGQEVILRCVPISNHLYFYWYRQILGQKVEFLVSFYNNEISEKSEIFDDQFSVERPDGSNFTLKIRSTKLEDSAMYFCASRLTQGLGQPQHFGDGTRLSIL.

The CDR3 DNA follows: TGTGCCAGCAGTTACGAGGTCAGCTCCTCCTACGAGCAGTACTTC. It specifies CASSYEVSSSYEQYF. The chain has TRBV6-5 and TRBJ2-7, with D unresolved. This CDR3 is built from 15 residues. V dropped 2 bases and J dropped 0 bases, with 11 bases sitting between them. Germline CDR1 reads MNHEY; CDR2 reads SVGAGI.

The chain combines TRBV28 with TRBJ2-7; maybe TRBD2 (5 bases). Germline loops: CDR1 MDHEN, CDR2 SYDVKM. The CDR3 loop spans 15 amino acids. Between the trimmed V and J ends, which lost 6 bases and 4 bases, there was a span of 19 bases. Here the CDR3 reads CASRPPTGWAYEQYF. The CDR3 DNA reads as TGTGCCAGCAGACCCCCCACGGGGTGGGCATACGAGCAGTACTTC.

The rearrangement uses TRBV6-5 and TRBJ1-3, with 7 bases matching TRBD1. In germline, CDR1 is MNHEY, CDR2 SVGAGI. V shed 5 bases and J 2 bases; nucleotides not matched to a gene: 0. The CDR3 extends over 13 amino acids. In nucleotides, the CDR3 is TGTGCCAGCAGTAGGGGGCCTGGAAACACCATATATTTT. Amino acids: CASSRGPGNTIYF.

V and J are TRBV7-9 and TRBJ2-5, with 11 bases fitting TRBD1. CDR1 is SEHNR, CDR2 FQNEAQ, per germline (reference sequence). The CDR3 sequence is 14 residues long. Unmatched junction bases numbered 3, after V lost 5 bases and J lost 4 bases. This chain's CDR3 is CASSRTGGAETQYF. The CDR3 DNA follows: TGTGCCAGCAGCCGGACAGGGGGCGCAGAGACCCAGTACTTC. The complete variable domain, with remaining parts taken from reference TRBV7-9 and TRBJ2-5, reads DTGVSQNPRHKITKRGQNVTFRCDPISEHNRLYWYRQTLGQGPEFLTYFQNEAQLEKSRLLSDRFSAERPKGSFSTLEIQRTEQGDSAMYLCASSRTGGAETQYFGPGTRLLVL.

The chain employs TRBV28 and TRBJ1-5; D is uncertain. Germline values: CDR1 MDHEN, CDR2 SYDVKM. This CDR3 spans 15 amino acids. Trimming shortened V by 2 bases and J by 4 bases, and 12 bases separated the two germline ends. CDR3 amino acids: CASSLRRTENQPQHF. CDR3 coding DNA: TGTGCCAGCAGTTTAAGGAGAACGGAGAATCAGCCCCAGCATTTT.